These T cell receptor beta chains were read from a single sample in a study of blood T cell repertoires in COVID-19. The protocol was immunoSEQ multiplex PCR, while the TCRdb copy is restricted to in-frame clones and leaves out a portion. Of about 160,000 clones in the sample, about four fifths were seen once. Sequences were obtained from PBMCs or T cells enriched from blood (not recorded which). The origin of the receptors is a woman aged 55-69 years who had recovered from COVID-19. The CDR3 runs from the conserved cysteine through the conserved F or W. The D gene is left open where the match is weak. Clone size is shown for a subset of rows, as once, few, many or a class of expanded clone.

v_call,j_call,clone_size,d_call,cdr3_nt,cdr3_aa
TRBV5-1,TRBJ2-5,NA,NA,TGCGCCAGCAGCTTGGGTAGTTACCAAGAGACCCAGTACTTC,CASSLGSYQETQYF
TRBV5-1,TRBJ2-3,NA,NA,TGCGCCAGCAGCTTGAACCGTCAGACAGATACGCAGTATTTT,CASSLNRQTDTQYF
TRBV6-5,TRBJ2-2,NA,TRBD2,TGTGCCAGCAGTTGGGCGCTAGCGGGGAACACCGGGGAGCTGTTTTTT,CASSWALAGNTGELFF
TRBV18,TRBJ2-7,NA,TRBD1,TGTGCCAGCTCACCCTCGGGACAGGGGTTCTACGAGCAGTACTTC,CASSPSGQGFYEQYF
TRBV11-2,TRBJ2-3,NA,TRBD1,TGTGCCAGCAGCTTATCATCAGGCAGGGGGCGCGCAGATACGCAGTATTTT,CASSLSSGRGRADTQYF
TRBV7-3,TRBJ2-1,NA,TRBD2,TGTGCCAGCAGCCGGGCGGGAGGAACCTACAATGAGCAGTTCTTC,CASSRAGGTYNEQFF
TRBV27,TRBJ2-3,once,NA,TGTGCCAGCAGGCCGCAATCCTACCACACAGATACGCAGTATTTT,CASRPQSYHTDTQYF
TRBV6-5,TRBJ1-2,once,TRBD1,TGTGCCAGCAGTCGGCCGGACAGGGTGGGCGGCTACACCTTC,CASSRPDRVGGYTF
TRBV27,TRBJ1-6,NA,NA,TGTGCCAGCAGAATTCGACTGGACTATAATTCACCCCTCCACTTT,CASRIRLDYNSPLHF
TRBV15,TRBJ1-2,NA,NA,TGTGCCACCAGCAGAGATCGGGGGGCGGGGGGCTACACCTTC,CATSRDRGAGGYTF
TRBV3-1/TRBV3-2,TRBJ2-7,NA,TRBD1,TGTGCCAGCAGTCCCGGACAGGCGACCTACGAGCAGTACTTC,CASSPGQATYEQYF
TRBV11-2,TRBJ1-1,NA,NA,TGTGCCAGCAGCCGACCCACAGGGGAAGCTTTCTTT,CASSRPTGEAFF
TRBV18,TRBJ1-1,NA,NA,TGTGCCAGCTCACCACGGCGGGGTACTGAAGCTTTCTTT,CASSPRRGTEAFF
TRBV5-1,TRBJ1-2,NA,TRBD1,TGCGCCAGCAGCGAGGACGGGGAGCACAGGGGGCAGAGCTATGGCTACACCTTC,CASSEDGEHRGQSYGYTF
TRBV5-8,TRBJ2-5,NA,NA,TGTGCCAGCAGCTTGGGGCGAGCGCAAGAGACCCAGTACTTC,CASSLGRAQETQYF
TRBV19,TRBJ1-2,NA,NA,TGTGCCAGTAGTAACAGGAGAGAAAACTATGGCTACACCTTC,CASSNRRENYGYTF
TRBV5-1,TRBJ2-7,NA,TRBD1,TGCGCCAGCAGCCTGTCCGGGACAGGGGGGTACGAGCAGTACTTC,CASSLSGTGGYEQYF
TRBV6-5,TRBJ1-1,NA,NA,TGTGCCAGCAGTTACGAATTAGCGGGGAACACTGAAGCTTTCTTT,CASSYELAGNTEAFF
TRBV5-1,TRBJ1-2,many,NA,TGCGCCAGCAGGGTGACGGTAGGGGTGGACTATGGCTACACCTTC,CASRVTVGVDYGYTF